These 10 T cell receptor beta chains were sequenced from one sample in a study of tumor-infiltrating lymphocytes in primary liver carcinoma. Making TCR beta cDNA involved around 500 ng total RNA and a constant-region primer. Modified slightly, ARM-PCR produced TCR beta libraries over three nested multiplex PCR rounds. The opening two PCR rounds, about 11 cycles each, paired TRBV1-TRBV30 forward primers with a C-beta reverse primer. TCRdb used MiXCR to reprocess the multiplex PCR reads, holding one entry per CDR3 protein. The table lists about 120,000 distinct CDR3 sequences, nearly 70% of them singletons. DNA and RNA were both co-extracted from around 20-30 mg of bulk tissue that had not been sorted. The sequenced sample was tumor-adjacent normal liver tissue. The source is a woman aged 60-75 years with primary liver carcinoma and hepatitis B virus infection.

This clonotype was found many times. The genes are TRBV5-5 and TRBJ2-5, with 8 nucleotides matching TRBD2. The CDR3 is 17 amino acids. CDR1 is SGHKS, CDR2 YYEKEE, per germline (reference sequence). Germline trimming cut 4 bases from V and 4 bases from J; bases unmatched to any gene: 15. The CDR3, as DNA: TGTGCCAGCAGCCAACGGGAGGGTACAGGGATTGGAGAGACCCAGTACTTC. Its translation is CASSQREGTGIGETQYF.

This clonotype was seen at least ten times. This chain connects TRBV30 to TRBJ2-1; 10 nucleotides line up with TRBD2. V trimming: 0 bases; J trimming: 12 bases; junction bases outside the gene matches: 11. This CDR3 contains 15 residues. CDR1 and CDR2 (germline): GTSNPN, SVGIG (reference sequence). The DNA of the CDR3 is TGTGCCTGGAGTGTAGGGCTAGCGGGAGCCCCGCGGCAGTTCTTC. This translates into CAWSVGLAGAPRQFF.

The genes are TRBV5-6 and TRBJ2-5; TRBD2 agrees at 7 bases. V lost 3 bases, J lost 4 bases, and 12 bases stayed unmatched. The CDR3 runs 16 residues. In germline, CDR1 is SGHDT, CDR2 YYEEEE. The CDR3 DNA reads as TGTGCCAGCAGCTCTTGGGGCAGAAGCGGGATAGAGACCCAGTACTTC. The encoded protein is CASSSWGRSGIETQYF.

Note on this clonotype: A read error may produce the germline difference seen at one junction end. The chain uses TRBV11-2 and TRBJ2-3, with D perhaps TRBD1 or TRBD2 (6 bases each). The CDR3 is 13 amino acids. Germline-derived CDR1 and CDR2 are SGHAT and FQNNGV. CDR3 in DNA: TGTGCCAGTAGTTCGGGGGCAGCAGATATGCAGTATTTT. Protein: CASSSGAADMQYF.

This clonotype was counted ten times or more. This sequence joins TRBV7-9 and TRBJ2-1; D possibly matches TRBD1 or TRBD2 (5 bases each). Looked up from germline, CDR1 is SEHNR and CDR2 is FQNEAQ (reference sequence). The CDR3 totals 13 residues. The V end lost 8 bases, the J end lost 5 bases, and 13 bases lay between the germline ends. CDR3 DNA: TGTGCCAGCCAGAGGGGAATCGACAATGAGCAGTTCTTC. Its protein is CASQRGIDNEQFF.

A word on this clonotype: This CDR3 is missing its conserved last phenylalanine or tryptophan, likely due to a read error. The chain combines TRBV6-6 with TRBJ2-7; D might be TRBD2 (5 bases). The CDR3 spans 14 residues. CDR1 MNHNY and CDR2 SVGAGI come from the germline V gene (reference sequence). DNA of the CDR3: TGTGCCAGCAGTTACAGGACTGGCACCTATGAGCAGTACCTC. Translation gives CASSYRTGTYEQYL.

On this clonotype itself: An end of the junction differs from the germline gene, which may be a read error. The CDR3 bases are TGTGCCAGCAGCTTAGTATTGGCGAGGGACACAGGTACGCAGTATTTT. It encodes CASSLVLARDTGTQYF. The gene calls are TRBV11-2 and TRBJ2-3, with D maybe TRBD1 (6 bases). CDR1 is SGHAT and CDR2 is FQNNGV in the germline V gene. This CDR3 has 16 residues.

This clonotype was observed once. The gene calls are TRBV12-3 or TRBV12-4 and TRBJ2-2; D is perhaps TRBD2 (7 bases). The V end lost 3 bases, the J end lost 9 bases, and 17 bases lay between the germline ends. The CDR3 covers 15 residues. The chain's CDR3 is CASSFCGAGARELFF. As DNA, the CDR3 is TGTGCCAGCAGTTTTTGTGGGGCGGGGGCCCGGGAGCTGTTTTTT.

The sample holds many counts of this clonotype. The V call is TRBV6-1, the J call TRBJ2-7, with TRBD2 identical over 7 bases. Germline V gives CDR1 MNHNS, CDR2 SASEGT. J gave up 0 bases and V 8 bases, and 10 bases lay outside the gene matches. The CDR3 contains 15 residues. The CDR3: CASVRASGSSYEQYF. The CDR3 DNA is TGTGCCAGCGTCCGAGCTAGCGGTAGCTCCTACGAGCAGTACTTC.

A word on this clonotype: One base away lies a much larger clone, so this may be a sequencing read error. This sequence joins TRBV5-1 and TRBJ2-1; 7 nucleotides match TRBD2. Germline V gives CDR1 SGHRS, CDR2 YFSETQ. CDR3 length: 15 residues. The CDR3 here is CASNLEGGVINEQFF. Here the CDR3 DNA reads TGCGCCAGCAACTTGGAGGGAGGGGTGATCAATGAGCAGTTCTTC.